Below, 30 T cell receptor beta chains from the same sample are listed, as sequenced in a study. TCRdb re-called the RT-PCR reads with MiXCR, one entry per CDR3 protein. The repertoire consists of more than 550,000 distinct CDR3 sequences, with 14% occurring once and the leading ten covering 3% to 4.5%. Sequenced material: memory CD4+ T cells from blood. The receptors shown here come from a female donor in good health, serving as a healthy control.

The chain links TRBV5-1 to TRBJ2-3, with D tentatively TRBD2 (6 bases). This CDR3 is 14 amino acids long. Between the trimmed V and J ends, which lost 4 bases and 1 base, there was a span of 10 bases. Germline V gives CDR1 SGHRS, CDR2 YFSETQ. The CDR3 sequence is CASSPGEGTDTQYF. CDR3 coding DNA: TGCGCCAGCAGCCCCGGGGAGGGCACAGATACGCAGTATTTT.

This chain connects TRBV28 to TRBJ1-5; D is uncertain. Germline CDR1 MDHEN, CDR2 SYDVKM. V dropped 2 bases and J dropped 1 base, with 12 bases sitting between them. The CDR3 sequence is 16 residues long. CDR3 sequence reads: CASSLGTRESNQPQHF. CDR3 bases: TGTGCCAGCAGTTTAGGTACGAGGGAGAGCAATCAGCCCCAGCATTTT.

In this sample, this clonotype turned up many times. The chain is built from TRBV12-3 or TRBV12-4 and TRBJ1-1; D unclear. V lost 2 bases and J lost 6, with 4 bases in between. The CDR3 totals 11 residues. The CDR3 spells CASSLWAEAFF. The CDR3 region has the DNA TGTGCCAGCAGTTTATGGGCTGAAGCTTTCTTT.

The chain employs TRBV18 and TRBJ2-6, with D unclear. Germline CDR1 KGHSH, CDR2 LQKENI. This CDR3 spans 18 amino acids. The V end lost 6 bases, the J end lost 0 bases, and 18 bases lay between the germline ends. CDR3 DNA sequence: TGTGCCAGCTCGACATTTAGGGTTTCAAGCTCTGGGGCCAACGTCCTGACTTTC. Translated, it gives CASSTFRVSSSGANVLTF.

The chain couples TRBV7-8 to TRBJ1-6; 10 nucleotides agree with TRBD1. Germline values: CDR1 SGHVS, CDR2 FQNEAQ. There are 14 residues in the CDR3. V trimming: 10 bases; J trimming: 5 bases; junction bases outside the gene matches: 5. The DNA of the CDR3 is TGTGCCATTCAAGGGACAGGGGATAATTCACCCCTCCACTTT. Translated: CAIQGTGDNSPLHF.

The chain joins TRBV6-5 to TRBJ1-4, with 7 bases fitting TRBD1. The CDR3 has 13 amino acids. Germline assignment: CDR1 MNHEY and CDR2 SVGAGI. V shed 2 bases and J 8 bases; nucleotides not matched to a gene: 2. CDR3 amino acids: CASSYDRAEKLFF. The CDR3 DNA reads as TGTGCCAGCAGTTACGACAGGGCGGAAAAACTGTTTTTT.

The chain couples TRBV27 to TRBJ2-3, with D possibly called TRBD1 or TRBD2 (5 bases each). CDR1 and CDR2 from the germline V gene are MNHEY and SMNVEV (reference sequence). Trimming pared 1 base from V and 5 bases from J, leaving 25 bases between. There are 19 residues in the CDR3. CDR3 loop: CASSLLTPQGTGGQDTQYF. The CDR3 DNA sequence: TGTGCCAGCAGTTTATTAACCCCCCAGGGAACAGGCGGGCAAGATACGCAGTATTTT.

There are many counts of this clonotype. The rearrangement links TRBV5-1 to TRBJ2-1; 14 bases are a match to TRBD2. This CDR3 comprises 16 residues. Trimming took 0 bases from V and 10 from J; bases not matched to a gene: 6. CDR1 SGHRS and CDR2 YFSETQ come from the germline V gene. The CDR3 coding sequence is TGCGCCAGCAGCTTGGGGGGGACTAGCGGGAGTCGAGAGCAGTTCTTC. Its protein product is CASSLGGTSGSREQFF.

The chain recombines TRBV7-3 with TRBJ2-3; no reliable D call. Looked up from germline, CDR1 is SGHTA and CDR2 is FQGTGA. Trimming cost V 2 bases and J 3 bases, with 12 bases left between them. The CDR3 extends over 15 amino acids. The CDR3 DNA reads TGTGCCAGCAGCTTACGACTTGAGCCAACAGATACGCAGTATTTT. Amino acids: CASSLRLEPTDTQYF.

This clonotype was counted a few times. The chain is built from TRBV20-1 and TRBJ1-2; tentatively, D is TRBD1 (5 bases). This CDR3 contains 13 residues. Germline-derived CDR1 and CDR2 are DFQATT and SNEGSKA (reference sequence). The CDR3 sequence: CSVRYRTNYGYTF. DNA for the CDR3: TGCAGCGTTCGATACAGGACTAACTATGGCTACACCTTC.

In this sample, this clonotype turned up many times. The rearrangement links TRBV7-2 to TRBJ2-1; D unclear. V lost 6 bases and J lost 0, with 9 bases in between. Germline assignment: CDR1 SGHTA and CDR2 FQGNSA. This CDR3 contains 14 residues. The chain's CDR3 is CASRRSSSYNEQFF. CDR3 nucleotide sequence: TGTGCCAGCAGACGTTCTAGCTCCTACAATGAGCAGTTCTTC.

In its sample, this clonotype was seen many times. The gene calls are TRBV7-8 and TRBJ2-5; TRBD2 agrees at 10 bases. The V gene end was trimmed by 3 bases and the J gene end by 2 bases; junction bases not matched to a gene: 12. This CDR3 has 18 residues. The V gene's germline CDR1 is SGHVS and CDR2 FQNEAQ. The CDR3 loop reads CASSFKASGGALQETQYF. The CDR3 DNA reads TGTGCCAGCAGCTTCAAGGCGAGCGGGGGGGCCCTACAAGAGACCCAGTACTTC.

Concerning this clonotype itself: A much bigger clone sits one base away, suggesting this may be a read error. The chain employs TRBV12-3 or TRBV12-4 and TRBJ2-1; 8 positions match TRBD2. The CDR3 is 15 residues long. V dropped 4 bases and J dropped 7; count of bases not matched to a gene: 9. The CDR3 loop reads CASSSRTSWRNEQFF. The DNA for the CDR3 is TGTGCCAGCAGTTCCCGGACTAGCTGGAGAAATGAGCAGTTCTTC.

In its sample, this clonotype was seen many times. The CDR3 loop is CSARGTSGEVAKNIQYF. CDR3 DNA: TGCAGTGCTAGAGGGACTAGCGGGGAAGTAGCCAAAAACATTCAGTACTTC. The chain recombines TRBV20-1 with TRBJ2-4, with 12 nucleotides matching TRBD2. This CDR3 has 17 amino acids. The germline V gene has CDR1 DFQATT and CDR2 SNEGSKA (reference sequence). J lost 0 bases, V lost 1 base, and 4 bases had no gene match.

This clonotype showed up many times. CDR3 DNA: TGTGCCATCGAGACAGGGGCCGTTTCGAACACCGGGGAGCTGTTTTTT. It translates to CAIETGAVSNTGELFF. The J gene is TRBJ2-2, the V gene TRBV10-3; TRBD1 matches 8 bases. From germline, CDR1 is ENHRY and CDR2 SYGVKD. The CDR3 has 16 amino acids. Trimming cost V 8 bases and J 0 bases; bases outside gene matches: 8.

This clonotype was found many times. This chain uses TRBV10-3 with TRBJ1-1, with D perhaps TRBD1 (6 bases). V was shortened by 7 bases and J by 0 bases, with 12 bases between the two germline ends. The CDR3 loop spans 14 amino acids. The germline V gene encodes CDR1 ENHRY and CDR2 SYGVKD. CDR3 sequence reads: CAITPTGLNTEAFF. The DNA for the CDR3 is TGTGCCATCACACCGACAGGTTTGAACACTGAAGCTTTCTTT.

Notes on this clonotype: A read error may explain this, as a much larger clone is one base away. V gene TRBV7-6 combines with J gene TRBJ2-7; TRBD2 matches 10 bases. This CDR3 has 14 residues. Germline V gives CDR1 SGHVS, CDR2 FNYEAQ. The DNA of the CDR3 is TGTGACAGTACTAGCGGGATAGGGCCCTACGAGCAGTACTTC. Translated: CDSTSGIGPYEQYF.

J is TRBJ2-1 and V is TRBV3-1; 7 bases align to TRBD2. V gave up 1 base and J gave up 1 base; unmatched junction bases: 4. Germline CDR1 and CDR2: LGHDT and YNNKEL (reference sequence). This CDR3 contains 16 residues. The CDR3 nucleotides read TGTGCCAGCAGCCAAGGGGGGAGGGTTTCCTACAATGAGCAGTTCTTC. It encodes CASSQGGRVSYNEQFF.

This clonotype was seen repeatedly, ten times or more. The chain uses TRBV7-8 and TRBJ2-1; TRBD2 is a possible D gene (5 bases). The germline V gene has CDR1 SGHVS and CDR2 FQNEAQ. The CDR3 extends over 16 amino acids. V shed 5 bases and J shed 0 bases, with 14 bases lying between them. In DNA, the CDR3 is TGTGCCAGCAGCGCCCCGGGATTGAGCTCCTACAATGAGCAGTTCTTC. Amino acid sequence: CASSAPGLSSYNEQFF.

V usage is TRBV12-5 and J usage is TRBJ2-3; D is possibly TRBD1 or TRBD2 (5 bases each). CDR3 length: 13 amino acids. V gave up 5 bases and J gave up 4 bases, with 10 bases separating them. Germline CDR1 and CDR2: LGHNT and FRNRAP. Written as DNA, the CDR3 is TGTGCTAGTGGTAACGGGGCGCCAGATACGCAGTATTTT. Its protein product is CASGNGAPDTQYF.

In its sample, this clonotype was seen many times. The V gene is TRBV12-3 or TRBV12-4, the J gene TRBJ2-3; no definite D call. V was shortened by 7 bases and J by 1 base, with 15 bases between the two germline ends. This CDR3 comprises 15 residues. The CDR3 coding sequence is TGTGCCAGCACCATTCAAGAAGAAGGCACAGATACGCAGTATTTT. This codes for CASTIQEEGTDTQYF.

This rearrangement joins TRBV5-4 to TRBJ2-7; 8 bases map to TRBD2. In germline, CDR1 is SGHNT, CDR2 YYREEE (reference sequence). After removal of 5 bases from V and 5 bases from J, the junction contained 12 bases not matched to a gene. The CDR3 loop spans 15 amino acids. CDR3 nucleotide sequence: TGTGCCAGCAGTCAGCCCAGCGGGAGTAAAAACGAGCAGTACTTC. Its protein is CASSQPSGSKNEQYF. The full variable domain, with the rest looked up from reference TRBV5-4 and TRBJ2-7, is ETGVTQSPTHLIKTRGQQVTLRCSSQSGHNTVSWYQQALGQGPQFIFQYYREEENGRGNFPPRFSGLQFPNYSSELNVNALELDDSALYLCASSQPSGSKNEQYFGPGTRLTVT.

The chain employs TRBV6-2 or TRBV6-3 and TRBJ2-1; D gene unclear. Looked up from germline, CDR1 is MNHEY and CDR2 is SVGEGT. The V and J ends lost 0 bases and 9 bases respectively, with 12 bases between them. The CDR3 spans 14 residues. The CDR3 DNA reads as TGTGCCAGCAGTTACTCAGGCCAGATCGGTGAGCAGTTCTTC. Encoded protein: CASSYSGQIGEQFF.

The sample holds many counts of this clonotype. The chain carries TRBV7-9 and TRBJ2-3; 9 bases fit TRBD1. The germline CDR1 and CDR2 sequences are SEHNR and FQNEAQ (reference sequence). V was pared by 4 bases and J by 7 bases, with 3 bases of the junction left unmatched. CDR3 length: 13 residues. CDR3 bases: TGTGCCAGCAGCTCGACAGGGGGGAATACGCAGTATTTT. This translates into CASSSTGGNTQYF.

The V call is TRBV11-3, the J call TRBJ2-1; D gene ambiguous. Trimming pared 0 bases from V and 10 bases from J, leaving 10 bases between. CDR3 length: 13 residues. In germline, CDR1 is SGHNT, CDR2 YENEEA. CDR3 in DNA: TGTGCCAGCAGCTTAGAGTTAGGGAACGAGCAGTTCTTC. Encoded protein: CASSLELGNEQFF.

This clonotype was seen at least ten times. The CDR3 coding sequence is TGTGCCAGCAGTTTAGGGTTACCTCCTAGCACAGATACGCAGTATTTT. Translated, it gives CASSLGLPPSTDTQYF. V gene TRBV12-3 or TRBV12-4 combines with J gene TRBJ2-3, with unresolved D. Trimming pared 1 base from V and 0 bases from J, leaving 11 bases between. The CDR3 contains 16 residues.

The V call is TRBV20-1, the J call TRBJ1-5; TRBD1 matches at 10 bases. The CDR3 covers 17 residues. After removal of 0 bases from V and 4 bases from J, the junction contained 9 bases not matched to a gene. From germline, CDR1 is DFQATT and CDR2 SNEGSKA (reference sequence). In nucleotides, the CDR3 is TGCAGTGCTAGAGATAGGTGGGACAGGGGATGGAATCAGCCCCAGCATTTT. It yields the protein CSARDRWDRGWNQPQHF.

This chain uses TRBV11-3 with TRBJ2-2; no definite D call. This CDR3 region has 14 residues. Trimming took off 0 bases at V and 4 bases at J, with 6 bases between the two ends. Per germline, CDR1 SGHNT and CDR2 YENEEA. The CDR3 bases are TGTGCCAGCAGCTTAGAGGGGATCACCGGGGAGCTGTTTTTT. Translating gives CASSLEGITGELFF.

This clonotype was seen just once. A much larger clone sits a single nucleotide away, making a read error possible. The chain links TRBV7-3 to TRBJ2-1, with 11 nucleotides matching TRBD2. J was trimmed by 4 bases and V by 5 bases; bases with no gene match: 4. CDR1 and CDR2 from the germline V gene are SGHTA and FQGTGA. The CDR3 runs 15 residues. CDR3 protein: CASSQTSGAYNEQFF. In DNA, the CDR3 is TGTGCCAGCAGCCAGACTAGCGGGGCTTACAATGAGCAGTTCTTC.

This clonotype was counted only a few times. The chain links TRBV7-8 to TRBJ2-7; D may correspond to TRBD1 or TRBD2 (5 bases each). The length of the CDR3 is 15 residues. Between the trimmed V and J ends, which lost 5 bases and 2 bases, there was a span of 16 bases. The germline V gene has CDR1 SGHVS and CDR2 FQNEAQ. This CDR3 is CASSQAGTDTYEQYF. In DNA, the CDR3 is TGTGCCAGCAGCCAAGCCGGGACGGACACCTACGAGCAGTACTTC.